The entry below describes one TCR beta chain. The antigen remains unidentified. Some clones are missing from TCRdb's copy, which holds only in-frame ones; the method was immunoSEQ multiplex PCR. The table has around 56,000 clones, 82% seen once; the top ten hold over 3%. This sample was taken from a study of a mutant IDH1 vaccine in newly diagnosed glioma. Study background: Patients received eight vaccinations in weeks 1, 3, 5, 7, 11, 15, 19, 23. Vaccination followed radiotherapy alone by 4-6 weeks, or accompanied temozolomide cycles. Patients previously underwent radiotherapy, temozolomide, or both, and most underwent both.

Time point defined: week 5, during vaccination. Doses of 300 ug of mutant IDH1 20-mer peptide were given with topical imiquimod. Germline lookup yields CDR1 SQVTM and CDR2 ANQGSEA. Trimming removed 7 bases from V and 5 bases from J, with 17 bases in between. This CDR3 spans 13 amino acids. Findings of the study overall: Induction of immune responses by the vaccine occurred in about 95% of patients.

The V and J genes are TRBV29-1 and TRBJ2-5; D may be TRBD2 (6 bases). The source of this sequence is a woman younger than 30 with glioma. Some clones in this sample may be carry-over from other donors' samples. This specimen consisted of PBMCs, obtained from a glioma patient whose treatment included an IDH1 peptide vaccine. The DNA for the CDR3 is TGCAGCGGGGCCCTAGCGATAAGGGAGACCCAGTACTTC. Translation: CSGALAIRETQYF.